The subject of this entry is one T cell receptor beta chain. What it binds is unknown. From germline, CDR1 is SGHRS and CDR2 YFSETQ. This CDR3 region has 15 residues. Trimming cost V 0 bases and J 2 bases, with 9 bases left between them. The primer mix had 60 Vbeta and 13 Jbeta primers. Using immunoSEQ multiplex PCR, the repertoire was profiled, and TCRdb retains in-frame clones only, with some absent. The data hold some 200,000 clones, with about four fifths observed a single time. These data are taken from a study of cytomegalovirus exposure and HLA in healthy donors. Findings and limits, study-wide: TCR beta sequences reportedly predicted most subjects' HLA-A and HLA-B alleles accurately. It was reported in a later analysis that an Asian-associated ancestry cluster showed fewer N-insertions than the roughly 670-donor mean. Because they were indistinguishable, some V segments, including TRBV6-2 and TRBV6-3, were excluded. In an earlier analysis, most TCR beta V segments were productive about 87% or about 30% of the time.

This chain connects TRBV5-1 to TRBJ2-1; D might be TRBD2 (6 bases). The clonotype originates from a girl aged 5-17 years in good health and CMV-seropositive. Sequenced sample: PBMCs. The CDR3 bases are TGCGCCAGCAGCTTGGCCGGCGGGGCCTACAATGAGCAGTTCTTC. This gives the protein CASSLAGGAYNEQFF.